This entry describes one TCR beta chain. The sample is drawn from a study of blood T cell repertoires in COVID-19. Assay: immunoSEQ multiplex PCR; the TCRdb copy retains only in-frame clones and omits some. In the table there are hundreds of thousands of clones, roughly 90% of which are singletons. Per the germline V gene, CDR1 is GTSNPN and CDR2 is SVGIG (reference sequence). This CDR3 has 16 amino acids. The J segment lost 1 base and the V segment lost 7 bases, leaving 8 bases of the junction unmatched. The chain is built from TRBV30 and TRBJ2-6; the match to TRBD1 covers 9 bases. The sequencing input was peripheral blood. This clonotype originated in a man aged 55 to 69 with COVID-19, enrolled during active disease. CDR3 amino acids: CAFLGQGFSGANVLTF. CDR3 coding DNA: TGTGCCTTCCTGGGACAGGGATTTTCTGGGGCCAACGTCCTGACTTTC.